The entry below describes one T cell receptor (beta chain). This sample stems from a study of blood T cell repertoires in COVID-19. Study information: Both acute and convalescent COVID-19 samples were obtained from the United States, Italy and Spain. Sources were T cells, B-cell-depleted T cells, or PBMCs; the material itself was cDNA or gDNA.

The CDR3 covers 16 residues. V trimming: 5 bases; J trimming: 0 bases; junction bases outside the gene matches: 6. Germline V CDR1 and CDR2: MRHNA, SNTAGT. In the original processing: Estimates of nucleated cell counts were drawn from the amplification of reference gene primers. TCRdb's copy holds only in-frame clones and misses some; the assay was immunoSEQ multiplex PCR. V, J and clone size are taken as reported in that table, and D and trimming were inferred from the DNA itself. This table holds more than 300,000 clones, about four fifths found once. The sequence was obtained from a woman between 45 and 65 years old with acute or convalescent COVID-19. The gene calls are TRBV6-4 and TRBJ2-1, with 8 bases aligning to TRBD1. The sample taken for sequencing was peripheral blood. The CDR3 DNA reads as TGTGCCAGCAGTTCAGGGGGCGGTCTCTCCTACAATGAGCAGTTCTTC. It codes for CASSSGGGLSYNEQFF.